These T cell receptor beta chains were read from a single sample in a study of yellow fever vaccine responses in identical twins. Using its own MiXCR run on the RT-PCR reads, TCRdb lists one record per CDR3 protein. The table shows some 4,000 distinct CDR3 sequences, with more than 70% occurring only once. The sequencing used T cells from blood (PBMCs), unsorted or a sorted subset (not recorded which), collected before or after yellow fever vaccination (not recorded which). These receptors all stem from a woman aged 18-29 years who received the yellow fever vaccine. Each CDR3 is given with its conserved first and last residue. Each record gives: D gene, clone size, V gene, J gene, CDR3 DNA, CDR3 protein. A D gene is named only where the DNA matches it firmly. A row's size may be missing; if present it is once, few, many or a size class.

-	few	TRBV15	TRBJ1-1	TGTGCCACCAGCAGGCGAGGGGAGAACACTGAAGCTTTCTTT	CATSRRGENTEAFF
-	-	TRBV7-7	TRBJ2-5	TGTGCTAGCAGCCACGCTGAGGAGGGAGAGACCCAGTACTTC	CASSHAEEGETQYF
-	-	TRBV7-3	TRBJ2-1	TGTGCCAGCAGCTTGATAGCGGACAATGAGCAGTTCTTC	CASSLIADNEQFF
-	few	TRBV13	TRBJ1-5	TGTGCCAGCTCCGAGGACCCTTTACTCAATCAGCCCCAGCATTTT	CASSEDPLLNQPQHF
-	-	TRBV19	TRBJ2-1	TGTGCCAGTAGTATAGATCTAGACACAGGGCCTCGGCAGTTCTTC	CASSIDLDTGPRQFF
-	-	TRBV28	TRBJ1-6	TGTGCCAGCAGTTTCGAAGATTCACCCCTCCACTTT	CASSFEDSPLHF
-	-	TRBV2	TRBJ1-2	TGTGCCAGCAGCGATCCGGGGGTCTATGGCTACACCTTC	CASSDPGVYGYTF
TRBD1	once	TRBV29-1	TRBJ2-7	TGCAGCGCTCGACAGGGGGCCGAGCAGTACTTC	CSARQGAEQYF
-	once	TRBV29-1	TRBJ2-7	TGCAGCGTTAAGGGGATTCCTACCTCCTACGAGCAGTACTTC	CSVKGIPTSYEQYF
-	-	TRBV5-1	TRBJ2-1	TGCGCCAGCAGCTTGGGATTGCCTCTAACCTACAATGAGCAGTTCTTC	CASSLGLPLTYNEQFF
-	-	TRBV18	TRBJ2-1	TGTGCCAGCTCACGTCAAACCGGTTCCTACAATGAGCAGTTCTTC	CASSRQTGSYNEQFF
-	few	TRBV11-1	TRBJ1-4	TGTGCCAGCAGCCCTCACAATAATGAAAAACTGTTTTTT	CASSPHNNEKLFF